What follows is one TCR beta chain and its context. CDR3 length: 14 amino acids. Germline CDR1 reads LGHDT; CDR2 reads YNNKEL (reference sequence). V was shortened by 0 bases and J by 11 bases, with 16 bases between the two germline ends. Patients at the Seattle site were enrolled during active infection and followed longitudinally. The record originates from a study of blood T cell repertoires in COVID-19. The method was immunoSEQ multiplex PCR; TCRdb's version includes in-frame clones alone and lacks a portion of them. The sample carries roughly 110,000 clones, about three quarters recorded once. This TCR was sampled from a man aged 80 or over with COVID-19, enrolled during active disease. The rearrangement links TRBV3-1 (or the pseudogene TRBV3-2) to TRBJ1-1; D possibly corresponds to TRBD1 (5 bases). Sequencing input: peripheral blood. The CDR3 loop is CASSQESGGRDAFF. In nucleotides, the CDR3 is TGTGCCAGCAGCCAAGAATCGGGGGGGAGGGACGCTTTCTTT.